This T cell receptor beta chain comes out of a study of cytomegalovirus exposure and HLA in healthy donors. The PCR was carried out with 60 Vbeta primers and 13 Jbeta primers. Repertoires were generated with immunoSEQ multiplex PCR, while TCRdb's copy carries only in-frame clones and drops some. The repertoire holds roughly 120,000 clones, with around 64% as singletons. The germline CDR1 and CDR2 sequences are LNHNV and YYDKDF (reference sequence). The CDR3 has 16 residues. V was clipped by 0 bases and J by 0 bases, with 9 bases between them. Sequencing was performed on PBMCs. The chain is built from TRBV15 and TRBJ2-1; D is perhaps TRBD1 (5 bases). The TCR was taken from a woman aged 25 to 39 in good health and CMV-seronegative. Here the CDR3 reads CATSREARDSYNEQFF. The CDR3 region has the DNA TGTGCCACCAGCAGAGAGGCCAGGGACTCCTACAATGAGCAGTTCTTC.